These 31 T cell receptor beta chains originate from one sample sequenced in a study of identical twins. TCRdb redid the calling of the 5' RACE reads with MiXCR, one entry per CDR3 protein. The data show approximately 590,000 distinct CDR3 sequences, approximately 10% seen once. This sample was shared with a second study, whose subject was yellow fever vaccine responses in identical twins.

Source material: PBMCs. All receptors come from a woman aged 18-29 years in good health.

This clonotype was picked up many times. This chain connects TRBV20-1 to TRBJ2-1; no clear D gene. In germline, CDR1 is DFQATT, CDR2 SNEGSKA (reference sequence). The CDR3 totals 13 residues. Trimming took off 2 bases at V and 0 bases at J, with 5 bases between the two ends. CDR3 sequence: CSARSFSYNEQFF. The CDR3 nucleotides are TGCAGTGCTAGATCATTCTCCTACAATGAGCAGTTCTTC.

V gene TRBV10-1 combines with J gene TRBJ2-7, with D tentatively TRBD2 (6 bases). The CDR3 totals 13 residues. Trimming took 0 bases from V and 5 from J, leaving 8 bases between them. Germline CDR1 reads WNHNN; CDR2 reads SYGVQD (reference sequence). CDR3 in DNA: TGCGCCAGCAGTGAGTCGTGGGAGGACGAGCAGTACTTC. It encodes CASSESWEDEQYF.

V and J are TRBV7-2 and TRBJ2-1; tentatively, D is TRBD2 (6 bases). Germline CDR1 and CDR2: SGHTA and FQGNSA. V shed 3 bases and J shed 10 bases, with 13 bases lying between them. This CDR3 is built from 13 residues. This chain's CDR3 is CASSFKRLAEQFF. CDR3 bases: TGTGCCAGCAGCTTCAAGCGGCTAGCGGAGCAGTTCTTC.

Here the CDR3 DNA reads TGTGCCAGCAGTGATCAGGGACGTAGCAATCAGCCCCAGCATTTT. It yields the protein CASSDQGRSNQPQHF. The chain uses TRBV2 and TRBJ1-5, with D maybe TRBD1 (5 bases). Deletions cut 3 bases from V and 0 bases from J, with 9 bases between. CDR1 and CDR2 (germline): SNHLY, FYNNEI. The CDR3 totals 15 residues. Variable domain in full (rest from reference TRBV2 and TRBJ1-5): EPEVTQTPSHQVTQMGQEVILRCVPISNHLYFYWYRQILGQKVEFLVSFYNNEISEKSEIFDDQFSVERPDGSNFTLKIRSTKLEDSAMYFCASSDQGRSNQPQHFGDGTRLSIL.

This clonotype was observed a few times. The chain carries TRBV7-3 and TRBJ1-1; D is ambiguous. There are 14 residues in the CDR3. The V and J ends lost 2 bases and 5 bases respectively, with 12 bases between them. Germline CDR1 SGHTA, CDR2 FQGTGA. DNA for the CDR3: TGTGCCAGCAGCTTATTAGGGAGGATAACTGAAGCTTTCTTT. Protein sequence: CASSLLGRITEAFF.

The gene calls are TRBV29-1 and TRBJ2-1, with 11 bases matching TRBD1. The CDR3 runs 14 residues. Germline CDR1 reads SQVTM; CDR2 reads ANQGSEA. V lost 6 bases to trimming and J lost 4 bases; unmatched junction nucleotides: 5. CDR3 in DNA: TGCAGCGTAAGGGGGACAGGGGGTTACAATGAGCAGTTCTTC. It codes for CSVRGTGGYNEQFF.

This clonotype was counted between two and nine times. The chain recombines TRBV20-1 with TRBJ2-7, with D tentatively TRBD2 (5 bases). The germline V gene encodes CDR1 DFQATT and CDR2 SNEGSKA (reference sequence). The CDR3 spans 14 residues. V gave up 0 bases and J gave up 3 bases, with 12 bases separating them. CDR3 nucleotides: TGCAGTGCTAGAGATGAGGACTGGTTCTACGAGCAGTACTTC. Translated: CSARDEDWFYEQYF.

The rearrangement joins TRBV3-1 to TRBJ2-6; 11 bases line up with TRBD2. V trimming: 3 bases; J trimming: 0 bases; junction bases outside the gene matches: 7. Germline-derived CDR1 and CDR2 are LGHDT and YNNKEL (reference sequence). CDR3 length: 19 amino acids. In DNA, the CDR3 is TGTGCCAGCAGCCAGACTAGGCTAGCGGGAGGCTCTGGGGCCAACGTCCTGACTTTC. Residues: CASSQTRLAGGSGANVLTF.

J is TRBJ1-5 and V is TRBV30; unclear D gene. The germline CDR1 and CDR2 sequences are GTSNPN and SVGIG (reference sequence). The CDR3 runs 14 residues. V was shortened by 0 bases and J by 5 bases, with 11 bases between the two germline ends. The CDR3 nucleotides read TGTGCCTGGAGTGTATTATCAGCAGATCAGCCCCAGCATTTT. It is translated as CAWSVLSADQPQHF.

Many counts were recorded for this clonotype. The chain couples TRBV20-1 to TRBJ2-1, with unresolved D. The CDR3 runs to 11 residues. V gave up 5 bases and J gave up 3 bases, with 5 bases separating them. Germline CDR1 is DFQATT and CDR2 is SNEGSKA (reference sequence). The CDR3 loop reads CSARLYNEQFF. The DNA for the CDR3 is TGCAGTGCTCGCCTCTACAATGAGCAGTTCTTC.

This chain links TRBV27 with TRBJ2-7; D gene uncertain. The germline gives CDR1 MNHEY, CDR2 SMNVEV (reference sequence). The V end was cut by 4 bases, the J end by 2 bases, with 18 bases between. There are 16 residues in the CDR3. CDR3 residues: CASSSRTGPKTYEQYF. In nucleotides, the CDR3 is TGTGCCAGCAGTTCGCGGACCGGACCCAAAACCTACGAGCAGTACTTC.

This clonotype was seen a handful of times. The gene calls are TRBV7-9 and TRBJ2-7, with a tentative D call TRBD1 (6 bases). Trimming left V 5 bases short and J 6 bases short, with 17 bases between. This CDR3 has 14 residues. Germline CDR1 and CDR2: SEHNR and FQNEAQ (reference sequence). The CDR3 loop is CASSVRTDLAEQYF. CDR3 nucleotide sequence: TGTGCCAGCAGCGTCAGGACAGATTTGGCCGAGCAGTACTTC.

The chain carries TRBV5-5 and TRBJ2-5, with D uncertain. The CDR3 consists of 16 residues. V lost 5 bases, J lost 1 base, and 18 bases lay in between. The V gene's germline CDR1 is SGHKS and CDR2 YYEKEE (reference sequence). CDR3 in amino acids: CASRPGQAYSQETQYF. CDR3 coding DNA: TGTGCCAGCAGACCGGGCCAGGCTTACTCCCAAGAGACCCAGTACTTC. The variable domain in full, completed from reference TRBV5-5 and TRBJ2-5, reads DAGVTQSPTHLIKTRGQQVTLRCSPISGHKSVSWYQQVLGQGPQFIFQYYEKEERGRGNFPDRFSARQFPNYSSELNVNALLLGDSALYLCASRPGQAYSQETQYFGPGTRLLVL.

This clonotype turned up a few times. V is TRBV7-9 and J is TRBJ2-4; TRBD2 matches at 8 bases. Germline CDR1 SEHNR, CDR2 FQNEAQ (reference sequence). Unmatched junction bases numbered 6, after V lost 2 bases and J lost 3 bases. The CDR3 has 16 amino acids. The CDR3 nucleotides are TGTGCCAGCAGCTTACCGAGCGGGGGTGGCAAAAACATTCAGTACTTC. Its protein product is CASSLPSGGGKNIQYF.

This sequence joins TRBV7-2 and TRBJ2-7; tentatively, D is TRBD1 or TRBD2 (5 bases each). With 5 bases removed from V and 2 bases from J, the gap between germline ends came to 13 bases. CDR1 and CDR2 (germline): SGHTA, FQGNSA. This CDR3 is 14 amino acids long. The CDR3 DNA follows: TGTGCCAGCAGCGCACAGGCGGGCCCCTACGAGCAGTACTTC. Translated, it gives CASSAQAGPYEQYF.

This clonotype showed up many times. The chain links TRBV7-2 to TRBJ1-3; a possible D gene is TRBD1 (6 bases). V was pared by 3 bases and J by 0 bases, with 15 bases between. Germline CDR1 and CDR2: SGHTA and FQGNSA. The CDR3 loop spans 17 amino acids. This CDR3 is CASSFNGGATSGNTIYF. The CDR3 DNA reads TGTGCCAGCAGCTTTAACGGGGGGGCCACCTCTGGAAACACCATATATTTT.

This clonotype occurred a few times. The gene calls are TRBV7-2 and TRBJ2-1, with TRBD1 identical over 10 bases. Germline loops: CDR1 SGHTA, CDR2 FQGNSA. The J segment lost 6 bases and the V segment lost 1 base, leaving 6 bases of the junction unmatched. This CDR3 is built from 16 residues. The CDR3 DNA reads as TGTGCCAGCAGCTTAGGGCCGACAGGGGGCTTCAATGAGCAGTTCTTC. It encodes CASSLGPTGGFNEQFF.

The rearrangement joins TRBV7-2 to TRBJ2-7, with D possibly being TRBD1 (6 bases). CDR3 length equals 13 residues. Germline CDR1 SGHTA, CDR2 FQGNSA. V lost 3 bases and J lost 3, with 9 bases in between. CDR3 DNA sequence: TGTGCCAGCAGCTTTGGGACATTCTACGAGCAGTACTTC. Protein product: CASSFGTFYEQYF.

This clonotype was picked up many times. A read error may account for a junction end that differs from germline. The V call is TRBV2, the J call TRBJ1-5; TRBD1 matches 8 bases. The CDR3 is 12 residues long. Germline CDR1 reads SNHLY; CDR2 reads FYNNEI. The CDR3 DNA reads TGTGCCAGCAGTGAAAACGGACAGGGAAAGGGCTTT. Protein sequence: CASSENGQGKGF.

The gene calls are TRBV7-9 and TRBJ1-5; 7 bases agree with TRBD1. V lost 0 bases, J lost 7 bases, and 3 bases stayed unmatched. The germline gives CDR1 SEHNR, CDR2 FQNEAQ (reference sequence). This CDR3 is built from 14 residues. The CDR3 reads CASSLATGRQPQHF. CDR3 DNA sequence: TGTGCCAGCAGCTTAGCGACAGGGAGACAGCCCCAGCATTTT.

J is TRBJ2-1 and V is TRBV3-1; 7 bases are a match to TRBD1. Germline CDR1 and CDR2: LGHDT and YNNKEL (reference sequence). The CDR3 covers 16 residues. The V gene end was trimmed by 0 bases and the J gene end by 9 bases; junction bases not matched to a gene: 11. The CDR3 DNA is TGTGCCAGCAGCCAAGATGAGGGGGCCCCAAAGGGTGAGCAGTTCTTC. Encoded protein: CASSQDEGAPKGEQFF.

This clonotype has ten or more counts. V and J are TRBV5-6 and TRBJ2-1; weak D call: TRBD1 (6 bases). V lost 5 bases and J lost 7, with 16 bases in between. Germline CDR1 is SGHDT and CDR2 is YYEEEE. CDR3 length: 14 amino acids. The CDR3 DNA is TGTGCCAGCAGTTCGGACAGACGTAAAAATGAGCAGTTCTTC. This encodes CASSSDRRKNEQFF.

V and J are TRBV6-5 and TRBJ2-1; TRBD1 aligns across 10 bases. Trimming cost V 1 base and J 5 bases; bases outside gene matches: 2. The CDR3 has 15 residues. CDR1 and CDR2 from the germline V gene are MNHEY and SVGAGI. DNA of the CDR3: TGTGCCAGCAGTTACTGGGACAGGGGACACAATGAGCAGTTCTTC. As protein: CASSYWDRGHNEQFF.

This chain joins TRBV11-2 and TRBJ2-3; 8 bases fit TRBD1. V was pared by 5 bases and J by 3 bases, with 19 bases of the junction left unmatched. The germline V gene encodes CDR1 SGHAT and CDR2 FQNNGV. CDR3 length equals 19 residues. The CDR3 DNA follows: TGTGCCAGCAGCCCACTAGACCCCTTAGCAGGGGGCGGGACAGATACGCAGTATTTT. Its translation: CASSPLDPLAGGGTDTQYF.

This clonotype was observed many times. The V and J genes are TRBV12-3 or TRBV12-4 and TRBJ2-2, with D maybe TRBD2 (6 bases). This CDR3 is 15 amino acids long. The V end was cut by 10 bases, the J end by 4 bases, with 19 bases between. The CDR3 nucleotides are TGTGCCACCACTTTGTTCGGCGGGGCCACCGGGGAGCTGTTTTTT. Encoded protein: CATTLFGGATGELFF.

The CDR3 loop is CASSFGTVPYTGELFF. CDR3 sequence (DNA): TGCGCCAGCAGCTTTGGGACAGTTCCCTACACCGGGGAGCTGTTTTTT. V and J are TRBV5-1 and TRBJ2-2; 7 bases fit TRBD1. The CDR3 totals 16 residues. Germline V gene data show CDR1 as SGHRS and CDR2 as YFSETQ. V was clipped by 2 bases and J by 3 bases; unmatched bases: 7. Supplemented by reference TRBV5-1 and TRBJ2-2, the full variable domain reads KAGVTQTPRYLIKTRGQQVTLSCSPISGHRSVSWYQQTPGQGLQFLFEYFSETQRNKGNFPGRFSGRQFSNSRSEMNVSTLELGDSALYLCASSFGTVPYTGELFFGEGSRLTVL.

The J gene is TRBJ1-2, the V gene TRBV19, with D unresolved. CDR3 size: 14 residues. The V and J ends lost 5 bases and 8 bases respectively, with 18 bases between them. Germline-derived CDR1 and CDR2 are LNHDA and SQIVND (reference sequence). CDR3 protein: CASSEVKPIGGYTF. For the CDR3, the DNA is TGTGCCAGTAGTGAAGTCAAACCCATAGGAGGCTACACCTTC.

This chain links TRBV11-2 with TRBJ2-1; unclear D gene. Germline-derived CDR1 and CDR2 are SGHAT and FQNNGV. The V end was cut by 2 bases, the J end by 4 bases, with 9 bases between. The CDR3 contains 14 residues. This chain's CDR3 is CASSLQFSYNEQFF. The DNA for the CDR3 is TGTGCCAGCAGCTTACAGTTCAGTTACAATGAGCAGTTCTTC.

This rearrangement joins TRBV11-3 to TRBJ2-1; 11 bases match TRBD2. V was pared by 5 bases and J by 6 bases, with 6 bases of the junction left unmatched. The CDR3 is 15 residues long. The germline CDR1 and CDR2 sequences are SGHNT and YENEEA. CDR3 loop: CASSPGTSGFNEQFF. CDR3 DNA: TGTGCCAGCAGCCCAGGGACTAGCGGATTCAATGAGCAGTTCTTC.

The V and J genes are TRBV7-9 and TRBJ2-1; D unclear. The ends were cut back, 2 bases at V and 4 bases at J, with 12 bases in the middle. Germline values: CDR1 SEHNR, CDR2 FQNEAQ (reference sequence). This CDR3 has 15 residues. This CDR3 reads CASSLRLGSYNEQFF. The CDR3 DNA is TGTGCCAGCAGCTTAAGGCTAGGAAGTTACAATGAGCAGTTCTTC.

This clonotype occurred a few times. This chain uses TRBV12-3 or TRBV12-4 with TRBJ2-1; the D call may be TRBD1 or TRBD2 (5 bases each). The CDR3 has 16 residues. Trimming took 2 bases from V and 7 from J, leaving 18 bases between them. The CDR3, as DNA: TGTGCCAGCAGTTTAAAAGCTCGGGGCCCGGGGAATGAGCAGTTCTTC. Its protein is CASSLKARGPGNEQFF.